This T cell receptor (beta chain) came from a study of identical twins. MiXCR, run by TCRdb on the 5' RACE reads, gives a single entry per CDR3 protein. The sample lists around 250,000 distinct CDR3 sequences; 5.5% to 8% were seen once. The germline gives CDR1 LGHDT, CDR2 YNNKEL (reference sequence). The CDR3 is 16 amino acids. V was shortened by 1 base and J by 1 base, with 10 bases between the two germline ends. This clonotype has ten or more counts. These data are also associated with another study on yellow fever vaccine responses in identical twins.

Specimen: memory (CD45RO+) T cells sorted from blood. The J gene is TRBJ2-2, the V gene TRBV3-1, with TRBD2 as a possible D gene (7 bases). This clonotype was obtained from a woman under 30 in good health. CDR3 DNA: TGTGCCAGCAGCCAAGGGCGGGGGCTGAACACCGGGGAGCTGTTTTTT. Its protein product is CASSQGRGLNTGELFF.